Listed below are T cell receptor beta chains from one sample, sequenced in a study of low-dose radiotherapy and immunotherapy resistance in tumors. One entry per CDR3 protein, called by TCRdb with MiXCR from the reads. Here the sample spans 100,000 or so distinct CDR3 sequences, around 20% being singletons. Specimen: PBMCs, collected after low-dose radiotherapy plus immunotherapy. The receptors stem from a male donor with prostate cancer. The CDR3 runs from the conserved cysteine through the conserved F or W. The D gene is left open where the match is weak. Clone size is shown for a subset of rows, as once, few, many or a class of expanded clone.

J gene: TRBJ2-1; clone size: few; V gene: TRBV19; D gene: TRBD2; CDR3 DNA: TGTGCCAGTAGTTGGGGACTAGCGGGAGGGACCTACAATGAGCAGTTCTTC; CDR3 protein: CASSWGLAGGTYNEQFF
J gene: TRBJ2-3; clone size: -; V gene: TRBV4-3; D gene: TRBD2; CDR3 DNA: TGCGCCAGCAGCCAAACCCCTAGCGGGGGGGGGGCAGATACGCAGTATTTT; CDR3 protein: CASSQTPSGGGADTQYF
J gene: TRBJ1-5; clone size: many; V gene: TRBV2; D gene: -; CDR3 DNA: TGTGCCAGCAGTGAGGCAGGGATCAACAATCAGCCCCAGCATTTT; CDR3 protein: CASSEAGINNQPQHF
J gene: TRBJ2-2; clone size: many; V gene: TRBV7-2; D gene: TRBD2; CDR3 DNA: TGTGCCAGCAGCTTAACTAGCGGGGGGGGAAACACCGGGGAGCTGTTTTTT; CDR3 protein: CASSLTSGGGNTGELFF
J gene: TRBJ2-7; clone size: -; V gene: TRBV9; D gene: TRBD2; CDR3 DNA: TGTGCCAGCAGCCCGAGCGGGAGGGCCGGGTACGAGCAGTACTTC; CDR3 protein: CASSPSGRAGYEQYF
J gene: TRBJ2-7; clone size: -; V gene: TRBV4-1; D gene: -; CDR3 DNA: TGCGCCAGCAGCCAAGAAGGTAGAGGGGCCGAGCAGTACTTC; CDR3 protein: CASSQEGRGAEQYF
J gene: TRBJ2-1; clone size: many; V gene: TRBV7-2; D gene: TRBD2; CDR3 DNA: TGTGCCAGCAGCTTGGTAGGCGCTAGCGGATACAATGAGCAGTTCTTC; CDR3 protein: CASSLVGASGYNEQFF
J gene: TRBJ1-2; clone size: many; V gene: TRBV30; D gene: -; CDR3 DNA: TGTGCCTGGAGTATTCAGCCGAACTATGGCTACACCTTC; CDR3 protein: CAWSIQPNYGYTF
J gene: TRBJ1-1; clone size: many; V gene: TRBV12-3/TRBV12-4; D gene: -; CDR3 DNA: TGTGCCAGCAGTTTCGGCCGGCTCGAAGCTTTCTTT; CDR3 protein: CASSFGRLEAFF
J gene: TRBJ2-3; clone size: many; V gene: TRBV9; D gene: TRBD2; CDR3 DNA: TGTGCCAGCAGCGTGGGACTAGCGGGGGGAAAGGCAGATACGCAGTATTTT; CDR3 protein: CASSVGLAGGKADTQYF
J gene: TRBJ2-3; clone size: many; V gene: TRBV19; D gene: TRBD2; CDR3 DNA: TGTGCCAGTAGTACCCTAGCGGGGGCAGGTTTTCGGAGGGATACGCAGTATTTT; CDR3 protein: CASSTLAGAGFRRDTQYF
J gene: TRBJ1-2; clone size: many; V gene: TRBV4-2; D gene: -; CDR3 DNA: TGTGCCAGCAGCCAAGATTGGGAAGGCGGCGGCTACACCTTC; CDR3 protein: CASSQDWEGGGYTF
J gene: TRBJ1-5; clone size: -; V gene: TRBV6-1; D gene: -; CDR3 DNA: TGTGCCAGCAGTGGGAGAGAGGGCAATCAGCCCCAGCATTTT; CDR3 protein: CASSGREGNQPQHF
J gene: TRBJ1-3; clone size: many; V gene: TRBV11-2; D gene: -; CDR3 DNA: TGTGCCAGCAGTTCTCGGGCCGGGTGGGGAAACACCATATATTTT; CDR3 protein: CASSSRAGWGNTIYF
J gene: TRBJ1-4; clone size: few; V gene: TRBV10-3; D gene: -; CDR3 DNA: TGTGCCACCAGGACAACGGATGAAAAACTGTTTTTT; CDR3 protein: CATRTTDEKLFF
J gene: TRBJ2-1; clone size: -; V gene: TRBV20-1; D gene: -; CDR3 DNA: TGCAGTGCTAGGGATCATGGCTCCTACAATGAGCAGTTCTTC; CDR3 protein: CSARDHGSYNEQFF
J gene: TRBJ2-1; clone size: many; V gene: TRBV2; D gene: TRBD2; CDR3 DNA: TGTGCCAGCAGGATACTACTAGCGGGGGGCCCCTCTGGGGATGAGCAGTTCTTC; CDR3 protein: CASRILLAGGPSGDEQFF
J gene: TRBJ2-3; clone size: -; V gene: TRBV11-2; D gene: -; CDR3 DNA: TGTGCCAGCAGCTCCGGGACAAGCACAGATACGCAGTATTTT; CDR3 protein: CASSSGTSTDTQYF
J gene: TRBJ2-7; clone size: many; V gene: TRBV5-4; D gene: TRBD1; CDR3 DNA: TGTGCCAGCAGCTACGGGACAGCCTACGAGCAGTACTTC; CDR3 protein: CASSYGTAYEQYF
J gene: TRBJ2-7; clone size: many; V gene: TRBV7-9; D gene: -; CDR3 DNA: TGTGCCAGCAGCTCGTGGGGGGCCACCTACGAGCAGTACTTC; CDR3 protein: CASSSWGATYEQYF
J gene: TRBJ2-5; clone size: many; V gene: TRBV2; D gene: -; CDR3 DNA: TGTGCCAGCGAGGCAGGGTGGCAAGAGACCCAGTACTTC; CDR3 protein: CASEAGWQETQYF
J gene: TRBJ2-7; clone size: many; V gene: TRBV30; D gene: -; CDR3 DNA: TGTGCCTGGAAGGGGTCGACTTTTTACGAGCAGTACTTC; CDR3 protein: CAWKGSTFYEQYF
J gene: TRBJ2-1; clone size: -; V gene: TRBV28; D gene: TRBD2; CDR3 DNA: TGTGCCAGCCCTCCTAGCGGGGGAGGTAATGAGCAGTTCTTC; CDR3 protein: CASPPSGGGNEQFF
J gene: TRBJ2-1; clone size: many; V gene: TRBV2; D gene: -; CDR3 DNA: TGTGCCAGAGGGGGGTCAGCGGGCAATGAGCAGTTCTTC; CDR3 protein: CARGGSAGNEQFF
J gene: TRBJ2-7; clone size: many; V gene: TRBV19; D gene: -; CDR3 DNA: TGTGCCAGTAGTATAGGCCCACGGACCAGTGGGTACGAGCAGTACTTC; CDR3 protein: CASSIGPRTSGYEQYF
J gene: TRBJ2-5; clone size: many; V gene: TRBV3-1; D gene: TRBD2; CDR3 DNA: TGTGCCAGCAGGGAAGCGGGGGGGCCAGAGACCCAGTACTTC; CDR3 protein: CASREAGGPETQYF
J gene: TRBJ2-7; clone size: many; V gene: TRBV29-1; D gene: -; CDR3 DNA: TGCAGCGTCCCGGGTCGTACCTACTACGAGCAGTACTTC; CDR3 protein: CSVPGRTYYEQYF
J gene: TRBJ2-3; clone size: many; V gene: TRBV3-1; D gene: TRBD1; CDR3 DNA: TGTGCCAGCAGCCAATGGAGAGGGACAGGTACGGATCCAGATACGCAGTATTTT; CDR3 protein: CASSQWRGTGTDPDTQYF
J gene: TRBJ1-6; clone size: few; V gene: TRBV4-1; D gene: TRBD1; CDR3 DNA: TGCGCCAGCAGCCATCGCGGACAGGGGGCCCATAATTCACCCCTCCACTTT; CDR3 protein: CASSHRGQGAHNSPLHF
J gene: TRBJ2-6; clone size: many; V gene: TRBV3-1; D gene: -; CDR3 DNA: TGTGCCAGCGGGGGCCCTGGGGCCAACGTCCTGACTTTC; CDR3 protein: CASGGPGANVLTF
J gene: TRBJ2-1; clone size: many; V gene: TRBV19; D gene: -; CDR3 DNA: TGTGCCAGTAGTATGGGGTCCTACAATGAGCAGTTCTTC; CDR3 protein: CASSMGSYNEQFF
J gene: TRBJ2-3; clone size: -; V gene: TRBV7-9; D gene: -; CDR3 DNA: TGTGCCAGCAGCATTATTGCCGCAGATACGCAGTATTTT; CDR3 protein: CASSIIAADTQYF
J gene: TRBJ1-2; clone size: few; V gene: TRBV6-6; D gene: -; CDR3 DNA: TGTGCCAGCAGCCGACACCCAGCTAACTATGGCTACACCTTC; CDR3 protein: CASSRHPANYGYTF
J gene: TRBJ2-2; clone size: many; V gene: TRBV11-1; D gene: TRBD1; CDR3 DNA: TGTGCCAGCAGCTTTGGACAGGGGCTCACCGGGGAGCTGTTTTTT; CDR3 protein: CASSFGQGLTGELFF
J gene: TRBJ2-4; clone size: -; V gene: TRBV9; D gene: -; CDR3 DNA: TGTGCCAGCAGCGTAGATTTGGCCAAAAACATTCAGTACTTC; CDR3 protein: CASSVDLAKNIQYF
J gene: TRBJ1-1; clone size: -; V gene: TRBV27; D gene: -; CDR3 DNA: TGTGCCAGCAGTTTAACCGACAGAACTGAAGCTTTCTTT; CDR3 protein: CASSLTDRTEAFF
J gene: TRBJ1-5; clone size: many; V gene: TRBV20-1; D gene: TRBD1; CDR3 DNA: TGCAGTGCCACCGAAAGGACAGGGTGGGGTCAGCCCCAGCATTTT; CDR3 protein: CSATERTGWGQPQHF
J gene: TRBJ1-3; clone size: many; V gene: TRBV7-8; D gene: TRBD1; CDR3 DNA: TGTGCCAGCAGCCCAAGGGGGGACAGTGGAAACACCATATATTTT; CDR3 protein: CASSPRGDSGNTIYF
J gene: TRBJ1-1; clone size: many; V gene: TRBV19; D gene: -; CDR3 DNA: TGTGCCAGTACTCCAGGCGTGAACACTGAAGCTTTCTTT; CDR3 protein: CASTPGVNTEAFF
J gene: TRBJ1-1; clone size: many; V gene: TRBV12-3/TRBV12-4; D gene: -; CDR3 DNA: TGTGCCAGCAGTTTGAGGTCTGAAGCTTTCTTT; CDR3 protein: CASSLRSEAFF
J gene: TRBJ2-7; clone size: many; V gene: TRBV12-3/TRBV12-4; D gene: TRBD1; CDR3 DNA: TGTGCCAGCAACCATCCGGACAGGCGGGACGAGCAGTACTTC; CDR3 protein: CASNHPDRRDEQYF
J gene: TRBJ2-5; clone size: many; V gene: TRBV10-2; D gene: -; CDR3 DNA: TGCGCCAGCGGGGGGCTCCGGGAGGAGACCCAGTACTTC; CDR3 protein: CASGGLREETQYF
J gene: TRBJ2-5; clone size: -; V gene: TRBV6-2/TRBV6-3; D gene: -; CDR3 DNA: TGTGCCAGCAGTTACTCCGGAGAGCAAGAGACCCAGTACTTC; CDR3 protein: CASSYSGEQETQYF
J gene: TRBJ2-7; clone size: many; V gene: TRBV2; D gene: TRBD1; CDR3 DNA: TGTGCCAGCAGTTATAGCCAGGGGGCCTACGAGCAGTACTTC; CDR3 protein: CASSYSQGAYEQYF
J gene: TRBJ2-5; clone size: once; V gene: TRBV5-4; D gene: -; CDR3 DNA: TGTGCCAGCGGAGCGGTCGGGACCCAGTACTTC; CDR3 protein: CASGAVGTQYF
J gene: TRBJ2-7; clone size: few; V gene: TRBV13; D gene: -; CDR3 DNA: TGTGCCAGCAGCTTAGGGACAGCGAGCTCCTACGAGCAGTACTTC; CDR3 protein: CASSLGTASSYEQYF
J gene: TRBJ2-3; clone size: many; V gene: TRBV19; D gene: -; CDR3 DNA: TGTGCCAGTAGACCTCAGGGTAGCGGCACAGATACGCAGTATTTT; CDR3 protein: CASRPQGSGTDTQYF
J gene: TRBJ1-1; clone size: many; V gene: TRBV6-5; D gene: TRBD1; CDR3 DNA: TGTGCCAGCAGCGAAAATATGGACAGGGAAAGGGCTTTCTTT; CDR3 protein: CASSENMDRERAFF
J gene: TRBJ2-7; clone size: -; V gene: TRBV3-1; D gene: -; CDR3 DNA: TGTGCCAGCAGCCAAGATCTTACGAGGGGCTCCTACGAGCAGTACTTC; CDR3 protein: CASSQDLTRGSYEQYF
J gene: TRBJ2-1; clone size: many; V gene: TRBV15; D gene: TRBD1; CDR3 DNA: TGTGCCACCAGCAGAGATATGGGGACAGGGGTCAATGAGCAGTTCTTC; CDR3 protein: CATSRDMGTGVNEQFF
J gene: TRBJ2-2; clone size: many; V gene: TRBV7-2; D gene: TRBD2; CDR3 DNA: TGTGCCAGCAGCCAACGGGGGGGAATTACCGGGGAGCTGTTTTTT; CDR3 protein: CASSQRGGITGELFF
J gene: TRBJ1-2; clone size: -; V gene: TRBV6-1; D gene: -; CDR3 DNA: TGTGCCAGCAGTGAAGGCCTAGATGATGGCTACACCTTC; CDR3 protein: CASSEGLDDGYTF
J gene: TRBJ2-3; clone size: many; V gene: TRBV11-2; D gene: -; CDR3 DNA: TGTGCCAGCAGCTTGGGGTCAGTCGGTGGGTGGGGGAACCCAGATACGCAGTATTTT; CDR3 protein: CASSLGSVGGWGNPDTQYF
J gene: TRBJ2-5; clone size: many; V gene: TRBV2; D gene: TRBD2; CDR3 DNA: TGTGCCAGCAGTCCACTAGCGGGGGGCTCAGAGACCCAGTACTTC; CDR3 protein: CASSPLAGGSETQYF
J gene: TRBJ2-5; clone size: once; V gene: TRBV29-1; D gene: TRBD2; CDR3 DNA: TGCAGCCCGCGATTGGGACTAGCAGAGACCCAGTACTTC; CDR3 protein: CSPRLGLAETQYF